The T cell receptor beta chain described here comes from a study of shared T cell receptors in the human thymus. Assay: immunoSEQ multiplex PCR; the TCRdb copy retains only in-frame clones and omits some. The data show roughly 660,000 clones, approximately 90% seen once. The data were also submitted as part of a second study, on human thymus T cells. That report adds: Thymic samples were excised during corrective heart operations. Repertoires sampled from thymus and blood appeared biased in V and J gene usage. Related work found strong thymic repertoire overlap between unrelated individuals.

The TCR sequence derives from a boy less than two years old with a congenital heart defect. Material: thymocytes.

This chain's CDR3 is CASSPPDRVGGYEQYF. The CDR3 nucleotides read TGTGCCAGCTCACCACCGGACCGGGTCGGGGGCTACGAGCAGTACTTC. J is TRBJ2-7 and V is TRBV18; TRBD2 might be the D (6 bases). Trimming left V 0 bases short and J 3 bases short, with 15 bases between. The CDR3 totals 16 residues. The germline V gene encodes CDR1 KGHSH and CDR2 LQKENI.